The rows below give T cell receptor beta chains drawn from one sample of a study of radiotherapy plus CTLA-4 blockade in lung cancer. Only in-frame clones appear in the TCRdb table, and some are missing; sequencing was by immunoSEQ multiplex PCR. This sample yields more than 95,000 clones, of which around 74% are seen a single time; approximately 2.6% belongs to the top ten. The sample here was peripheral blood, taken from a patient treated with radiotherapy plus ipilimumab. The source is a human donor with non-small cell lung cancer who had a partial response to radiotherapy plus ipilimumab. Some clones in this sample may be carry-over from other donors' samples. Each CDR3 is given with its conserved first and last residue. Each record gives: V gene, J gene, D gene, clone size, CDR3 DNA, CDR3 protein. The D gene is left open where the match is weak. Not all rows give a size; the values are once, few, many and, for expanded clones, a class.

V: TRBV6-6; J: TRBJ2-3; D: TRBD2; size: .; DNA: TGTGCCATCGGGACTAGCGGGGCTCTCGGTCATACGCAGTATTTT; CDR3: CAIGTSGALGHTQYF
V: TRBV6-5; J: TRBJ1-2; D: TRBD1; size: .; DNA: TGTGCCAGCAGTTACCGTAACAGGGGGCCCGGCTATGGCTACACCTTC; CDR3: CASSYRNRGPGYGYTF
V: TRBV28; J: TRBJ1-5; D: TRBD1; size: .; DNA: TGTGCCAGCAGTTTTTACAGGGGTCAGCCCCAGCATTTT; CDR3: CASSFYRGQPQHF
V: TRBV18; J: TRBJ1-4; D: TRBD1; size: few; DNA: TGTGCCAGCTCTTCCGGGACAGCAGATGAAAAACTGTTTTTT; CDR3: CASSSGTADEKLFF
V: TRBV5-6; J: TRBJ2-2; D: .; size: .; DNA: TGTGCCAGCAGCTCCTATGCCGGGGAGCTGTTTTTT; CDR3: CASSSYAGELFF
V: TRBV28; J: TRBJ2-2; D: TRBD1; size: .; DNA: TGTGCCAGCAGGAGACAGGGCACAAACACCGGGGAGCTGTTTTTT; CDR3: CASRRQGTNTGELFF
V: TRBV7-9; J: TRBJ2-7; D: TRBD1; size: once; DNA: TGTGCCAGCAGCTTGGGACAGGGAGCCTACGAGCAGTACTTC; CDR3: CASSLGQGAYEQYF
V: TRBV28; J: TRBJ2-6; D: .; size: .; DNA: TGTGCCAGCAGTTTTGATCGAGGGAGCTCTGGGGCCAACGTCCTGACTTTC; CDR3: CASSFDRGSSGANVLTF
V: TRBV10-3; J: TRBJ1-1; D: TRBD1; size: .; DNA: TGTGCCATTGGACAGGGGGCTGAAGCTTTCTTT; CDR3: CAIGQGAEAFF
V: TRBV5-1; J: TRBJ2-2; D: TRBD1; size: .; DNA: TGCGCCAGCACAACACCAGCAGGACAGGACAACTACCCGGGCGGGGAGCTGTTTTTT; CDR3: CASTTPAGQDNYPGGELFF
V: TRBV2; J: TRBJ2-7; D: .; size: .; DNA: TGTGCCAGCAGTGGCGCTACGCTAACCTACGAGCAGTACTTC; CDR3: CASSGATLTYEQYF
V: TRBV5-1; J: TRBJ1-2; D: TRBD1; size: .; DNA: TGCGCCAGCAGCTCGGGGACAGGGGGCGGTGTCTATGGCTACACCTTC; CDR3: CASSSGTGGGVYGYTF
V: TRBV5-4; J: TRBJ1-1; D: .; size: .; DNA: TGTGCCAGCAGCTTGGATTTTCAGACTGAAGCTTTCTTT; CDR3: CASSLDFQTEAFF
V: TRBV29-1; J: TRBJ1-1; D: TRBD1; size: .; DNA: TGCAGCGCCAGAGGGGACAGGGGCATGAACACTGAAGCTTTCTTT; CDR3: CSARGDRGMNTEAFF
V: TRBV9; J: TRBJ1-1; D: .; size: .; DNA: TGTGCCAGCAGCCTACAGACAGGCACTGAAGCTTTCTTT; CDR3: CASSLQTGTEAFF
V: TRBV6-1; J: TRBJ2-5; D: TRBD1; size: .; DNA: TGTGCCAGCGTTGACAGGGCCTTGGGAGAGCAGTACTTC; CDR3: CASVDRALGEQYF
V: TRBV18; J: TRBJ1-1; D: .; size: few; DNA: TGTGCCAGCTCACCGGGCCAGCAGAACACTGAAGCTTTCTTT; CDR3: CASSPGQQNTEAFF
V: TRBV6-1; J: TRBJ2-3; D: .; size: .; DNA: TGTGCCAGCAGTGAAGCGGGAGGTACGCAGTATTTT; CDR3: CASSEAGGTQYF
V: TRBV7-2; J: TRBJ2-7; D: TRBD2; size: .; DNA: TGTGCCAGCAGTCTCGCCGGCGGGGGTGAGGAGCAGTACTTC; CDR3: CASSLAGGGEEQYF
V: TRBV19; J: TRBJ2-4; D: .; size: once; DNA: TGTGCCAGTAGTCTCGCCAAAAACATTCAGTACTTC; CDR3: CASSLAKNIQYF
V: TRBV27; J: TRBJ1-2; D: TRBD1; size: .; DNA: TGTGCCAGCAGTTTCCGGGACAGGGTCGGCGGCTACACCTTC; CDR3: CASSFRDRVGGYTF
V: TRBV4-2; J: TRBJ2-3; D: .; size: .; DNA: TGTGCCAGCAGCCAAGAGGGGTCTAGCCCAGATACGCAGTATTTT; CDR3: CASSQEGSSPDTQYF
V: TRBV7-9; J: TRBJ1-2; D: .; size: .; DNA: TGTGCCAGCAGCTTATACGGGGTTGGGGGCTACACCTTC; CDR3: CASSLYGVGGYTF
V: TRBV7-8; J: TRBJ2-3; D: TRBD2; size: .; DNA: TGTGCCAGCAGCACCCGACTAGCGGGAACTCGGGGAGATACGCAGTATTTT; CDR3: CASSTRLAGTRGDTQYF
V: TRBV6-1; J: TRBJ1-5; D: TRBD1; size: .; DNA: TGTGCCAGCAGTAGGACAGGGGTTCAGCCCCAGCATTTT; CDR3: CASSRTGVQPQHF
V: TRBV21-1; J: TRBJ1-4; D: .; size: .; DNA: TGTGCCAGCAGCAAAGCGGGGGGGTATAATGAAAAACTGTTTTTT; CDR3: CASSKAGGYNEKLFF
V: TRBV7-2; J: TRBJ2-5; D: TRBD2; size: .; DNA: TGTGCCAGCAGCTTGGGCGGGGGGGCATGGGAGACCCAGTACTTC; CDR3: CASSLGGGAWETQYF
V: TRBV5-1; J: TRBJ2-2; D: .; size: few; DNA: TGCGCCAGCAGCCGTACCGGGACTGCGAACACCGGGGAGCTGTTTTTT; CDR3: CASSRTGTANTGELFF
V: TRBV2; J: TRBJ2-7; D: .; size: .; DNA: TGTGCCAGCATGGGCGACTCCTACGAGCAGTACTTC; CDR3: CASMGDSYEQYF
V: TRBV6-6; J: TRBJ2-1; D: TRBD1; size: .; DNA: TGTGCCAGCAGTCACACTCCGGGACAGGGCCTCAATGAGCAGTTCTTC; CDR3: CASSHTPGQGLNEQFF
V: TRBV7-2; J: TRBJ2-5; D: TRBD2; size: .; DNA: TGTGCCAGCAGCTCAAGCGGGATTACTCGGGAGACCCAGTACTTC; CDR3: CASSSSGITRETQYF
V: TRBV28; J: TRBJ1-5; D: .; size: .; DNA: TGTGCCAGCAGTTTCAAAGGGGTTCGCAATCAGCCCCAGCATTTT; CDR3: CASSFKGVRNQPQHF
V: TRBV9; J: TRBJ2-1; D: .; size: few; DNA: TGTGCCAGCAGCGTAACGGGAGAAAATGAGCAGTTCTTC; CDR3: CASSVTGENEQFF
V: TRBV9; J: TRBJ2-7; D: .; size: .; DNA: TGTGCCAGCAGCGTAGGTCACTCTCGGGGCGAGCAGTACTTC; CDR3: CASSVGHSRGEQYF
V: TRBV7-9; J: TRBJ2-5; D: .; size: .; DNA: TGTGCCAGCATAAAGGGGCAGGAGAGAGAGACCCAGTACTTC; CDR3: CASIKGQERETQYF
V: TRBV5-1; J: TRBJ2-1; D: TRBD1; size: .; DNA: TGCGCCAGCAGCCGACTTGGGACAGGAAGCTCCTACAATGAGCAGTTCTTC; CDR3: CASSRLGTGSSYNEQFF
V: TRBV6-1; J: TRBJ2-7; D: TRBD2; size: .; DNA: TGTGCCAGCAGGACGACTAGCGTACCTACCTACGAGCAGTACTTC; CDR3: CASRTTSVPTYEQYF
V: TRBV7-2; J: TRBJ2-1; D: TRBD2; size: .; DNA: TGTGCCAGCAGTAGTCCTACGGGACTAGCGACCTACAATGAGCAGTTCTTC; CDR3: CASSSPTGLATYNEQFF
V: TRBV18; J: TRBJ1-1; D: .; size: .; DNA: TGTGCCAGCTCACCGCGGGACTACGTCGGCACTGAAGCTTTCTTT; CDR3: CASSPRDYVGTEAFF
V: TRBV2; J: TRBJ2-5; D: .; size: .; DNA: TGTGCCAGCAATCTCGGGACAACAGAGACCCAGTACTTC; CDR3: CASNLGTTETQYF
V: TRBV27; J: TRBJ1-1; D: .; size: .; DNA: TGTGCCAGCAGTTTAGCCAGGGCGAACACTGAAGCTTTCTTT; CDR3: CASSLARANTEAFF
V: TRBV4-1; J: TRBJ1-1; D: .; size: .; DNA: TGCGCCAGCAGCCAAGATCGGGAGGCTGAAGCTTTCTTT; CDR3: CASSQDREAEAFF
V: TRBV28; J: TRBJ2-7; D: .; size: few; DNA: TGTGCCAGCAGTTTCCAGTCCACACGCCACGAGCAGTACTTC; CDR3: CASSFQSTRHEQYF
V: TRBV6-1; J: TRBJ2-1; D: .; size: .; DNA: TGTGCCAGCAGTCGAAGGGAGTCCGACCAGTTCTTC; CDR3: CASSRRESDQFF